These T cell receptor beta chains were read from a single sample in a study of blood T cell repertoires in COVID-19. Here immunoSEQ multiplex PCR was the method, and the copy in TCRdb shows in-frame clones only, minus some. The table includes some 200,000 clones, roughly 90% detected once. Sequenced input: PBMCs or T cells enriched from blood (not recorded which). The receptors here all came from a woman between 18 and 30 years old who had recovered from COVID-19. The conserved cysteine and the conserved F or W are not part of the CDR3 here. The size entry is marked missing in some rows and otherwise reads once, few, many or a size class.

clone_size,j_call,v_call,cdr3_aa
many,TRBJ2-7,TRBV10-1,ASGGDGGFYEQY
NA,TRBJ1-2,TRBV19,ASRRRDRDGYT
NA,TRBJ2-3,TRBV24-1,ATSSITGEAPTDTQY
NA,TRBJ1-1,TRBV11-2,ASSLRGGTEAF
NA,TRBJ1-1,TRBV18,ASSPPDRLNTEAF
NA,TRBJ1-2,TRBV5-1,ASSPGIDGYT
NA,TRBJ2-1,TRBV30,AWVKEVGYNEQF
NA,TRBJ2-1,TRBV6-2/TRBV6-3,ASSYGRGINEQF
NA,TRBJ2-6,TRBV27,ASSPTGANVLT
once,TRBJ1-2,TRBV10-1,ASSFQGTYGYT
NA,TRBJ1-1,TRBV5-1,ASSLAAGRDGTEAF
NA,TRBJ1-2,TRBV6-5,ASSYSIAGRPGYT
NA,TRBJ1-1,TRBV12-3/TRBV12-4,ASSFATEAF
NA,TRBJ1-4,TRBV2,ASTQGASLYEKLF
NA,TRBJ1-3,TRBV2,ASSVESSGNTIY
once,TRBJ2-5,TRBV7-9,ASSLSGGATETQY
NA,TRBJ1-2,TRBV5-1,ASSLWERPYGYT
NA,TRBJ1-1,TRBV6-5,ASSWTLNTEAF
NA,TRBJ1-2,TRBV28,ASSSSAYGYT
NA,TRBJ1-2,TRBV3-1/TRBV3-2,ASSQGRDFYGYT
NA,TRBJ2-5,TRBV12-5,ASGLSGQGIEETQY
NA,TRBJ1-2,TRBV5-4,ASSLAGGGRGYT
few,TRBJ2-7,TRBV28,ASSPGLAGGYYYEQY
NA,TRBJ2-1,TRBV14,ASSQDGGRNNEQF
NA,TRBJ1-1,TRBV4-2,ASSPSGQGNEAF
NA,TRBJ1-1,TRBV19,ASSIVGGSTEAF
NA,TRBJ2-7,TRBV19,ASSTTAGREQY
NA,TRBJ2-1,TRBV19,ASSMGRGGLARQF
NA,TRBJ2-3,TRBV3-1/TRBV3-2,ANNRLAGDDQY
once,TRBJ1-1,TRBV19,ASKWGQRNTEAF
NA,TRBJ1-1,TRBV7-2,ASSLQGLAEAF
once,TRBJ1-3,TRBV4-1,ASSQEWAGGNTIY
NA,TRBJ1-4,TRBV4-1,ASSQGLAGSGIGF
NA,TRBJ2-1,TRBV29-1,SVAFQVLSNEQF
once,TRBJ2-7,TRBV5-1,ASSLGDREDEQY
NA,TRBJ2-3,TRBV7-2,ASSLWGDRGTLYTDTQY
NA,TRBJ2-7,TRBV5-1,ASSLVGDRELY
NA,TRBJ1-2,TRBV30,AWSGAGGSFYVYGYT
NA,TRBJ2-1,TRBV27,ASSFPGTYNEQF
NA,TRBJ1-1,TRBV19,ASRGSGIEAF
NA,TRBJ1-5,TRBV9,ASSYDGVSNQPQH
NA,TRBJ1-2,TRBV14,ASSQDGGYGYT
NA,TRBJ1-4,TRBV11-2,ASSPQANEKLF
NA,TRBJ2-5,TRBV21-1,ASRGMRGNTGAQY
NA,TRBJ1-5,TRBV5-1,ASIHRGRGQPQH
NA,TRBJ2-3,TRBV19,ASSPIGPRTDTQY
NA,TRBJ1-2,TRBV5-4,ASSPGQGNYGYT
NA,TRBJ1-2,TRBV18,ASSEFRGQQDHYGYT
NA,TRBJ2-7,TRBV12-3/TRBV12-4,ASSLGAGQY
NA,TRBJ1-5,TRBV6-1,ASSPRGDQPQH
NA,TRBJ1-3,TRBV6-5,ASSYDWRAGNTIY
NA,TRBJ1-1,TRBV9,ASSEGARGEAF
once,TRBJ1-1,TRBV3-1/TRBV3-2,ASSQEGARNTEAF
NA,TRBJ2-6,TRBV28,ASTSTGDFSGANVLT